The present T cell receptor beta chain was sequenced within a study of T cell responses to AZD1222 COVID-19 vaccine. Findings of the study overall: Only five to seven AZD1222 recipients were seropositive at baseline. Nearly half of unique spike-specific TCRs reportedly avoided B.1.351 and B.1.1.7 mutated regions.

Only in-frame clones appear in the TCRdb table, and some are missing; sequencing was by immunoSEQ multiplex PCR. The sample yields around 88,000 clones, roughly 86% seen once. To note about this clone: Its target is unknown.

CDR1 and CDR2 (germline): KGHSH, LQKENI. The ends were cut back, 3 bases at V and 1 base at J, with 12 bases in the middle. The CDR3 loop spans 16 amino acids. The receptor was isolated from an adult in good health. The sample consisted of peripheral blood, taken on day 0 of AZD1222 vaccination. The V gene is TRBV18, the J gene TRBJ1-4; maybe TRBD1 (6 bases). The CDR3, as DNA: TGTGCCAGCTCACCGGCTTGGGGGCGAACTAATGAAAAACTGTTTTTT. Translating it yields CASSPAWGRTNEKLFF.